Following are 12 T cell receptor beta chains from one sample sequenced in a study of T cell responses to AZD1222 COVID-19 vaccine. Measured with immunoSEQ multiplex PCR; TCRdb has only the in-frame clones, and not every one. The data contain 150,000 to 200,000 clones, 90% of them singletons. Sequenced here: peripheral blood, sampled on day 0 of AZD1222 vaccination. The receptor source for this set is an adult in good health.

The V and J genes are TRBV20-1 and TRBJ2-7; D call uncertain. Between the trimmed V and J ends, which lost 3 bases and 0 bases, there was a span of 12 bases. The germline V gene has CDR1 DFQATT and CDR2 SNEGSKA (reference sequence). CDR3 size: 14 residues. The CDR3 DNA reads TGCAGTGCTAGTGGTGGGGTGGGCTCCTACGAGCAGTACTTC. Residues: CSASGGVGSYEQYF.

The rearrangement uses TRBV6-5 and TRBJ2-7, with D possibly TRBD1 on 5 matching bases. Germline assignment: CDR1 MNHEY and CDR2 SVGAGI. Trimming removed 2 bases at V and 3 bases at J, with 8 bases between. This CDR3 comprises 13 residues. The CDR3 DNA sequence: TGTGCCAGCAGTTACGGCAGGGTCTACGAGCAGTACTTC. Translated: CASSYGRVYEQYF.

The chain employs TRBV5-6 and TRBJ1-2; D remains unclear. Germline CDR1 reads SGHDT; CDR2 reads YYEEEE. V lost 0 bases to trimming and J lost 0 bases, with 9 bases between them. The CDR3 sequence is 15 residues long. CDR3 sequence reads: CASSLGGTSNYGYTF. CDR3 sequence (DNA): TGTGCCAGCAGCTTGGGGGGTACCTCTAACTATGGCTACACCTTC. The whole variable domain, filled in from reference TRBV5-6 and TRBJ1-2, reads DAGVTQSPTHLIKTRGQQVTLRCSPKSGHDTVSWYQQALGQGPQFIFQYYEEEERQRGNFPDRFSGHQFPNYSSELNVNALLLGDSALYLCASSLGGTSNYGYTFGSGTRLTVV.

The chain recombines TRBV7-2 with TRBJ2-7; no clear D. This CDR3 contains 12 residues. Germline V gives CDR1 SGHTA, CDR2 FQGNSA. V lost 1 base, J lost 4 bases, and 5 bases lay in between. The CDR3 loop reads CASSLEWYEQYF. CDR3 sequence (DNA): TGTGCCAGCAGCTTAGAGTGGTACGAGCAGTACTTC.

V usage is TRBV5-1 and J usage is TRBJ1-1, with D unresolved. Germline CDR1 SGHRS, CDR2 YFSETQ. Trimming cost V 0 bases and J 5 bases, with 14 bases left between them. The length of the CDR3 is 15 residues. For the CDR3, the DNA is TGCGCCAGCAGCTTGGACCCGGGTGGTGGGACTGAAGCTTTCTTT. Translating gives CASSLDPGGGTEAFF.

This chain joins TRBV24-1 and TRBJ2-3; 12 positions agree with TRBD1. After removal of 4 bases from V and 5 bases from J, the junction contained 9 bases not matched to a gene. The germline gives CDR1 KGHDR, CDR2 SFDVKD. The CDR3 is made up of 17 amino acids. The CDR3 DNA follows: TGTGCCACCAGTGAGCACCCGGGACAGGGGGCGAGAGATACGCAGTATTTT. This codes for CATSEHPGQGARDTQYF.

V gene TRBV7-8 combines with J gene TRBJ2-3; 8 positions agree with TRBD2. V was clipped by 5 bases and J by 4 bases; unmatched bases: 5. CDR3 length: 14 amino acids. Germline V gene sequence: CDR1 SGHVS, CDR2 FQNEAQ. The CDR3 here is CASSARGGADTQYF. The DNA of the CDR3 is TGTGCCAGCAGCGCCCGGGGGGGGGCAGATACGCAGTATTTT. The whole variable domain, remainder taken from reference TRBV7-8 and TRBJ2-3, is GAGVSQSPRYKVAKRGQDVALRCDPISGHVSLFWYQQALGQGPEFLTYFQNEAQLDKSGLPSDRFFAERPEGSVSTLKIQRTQQEDSAVYLCASSARGGADTQYFGPGTRLTVL.

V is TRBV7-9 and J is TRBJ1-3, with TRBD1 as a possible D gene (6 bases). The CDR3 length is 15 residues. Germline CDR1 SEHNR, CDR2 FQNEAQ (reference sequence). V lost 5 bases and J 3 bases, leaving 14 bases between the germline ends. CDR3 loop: CASSKTQGVGNTIYF. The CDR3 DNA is TGTGCCAGCAGCAAAACACAGGGAGTTGGAAACACCATATATTTT.

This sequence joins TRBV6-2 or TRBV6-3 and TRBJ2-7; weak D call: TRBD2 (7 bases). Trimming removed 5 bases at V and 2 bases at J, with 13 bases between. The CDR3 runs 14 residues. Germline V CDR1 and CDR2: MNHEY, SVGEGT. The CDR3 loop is CASSPAGQTYEQYF. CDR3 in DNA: TGTGCCAGCAGTCCAGCGGGACAAACCTACGAGCAGTACTTC.

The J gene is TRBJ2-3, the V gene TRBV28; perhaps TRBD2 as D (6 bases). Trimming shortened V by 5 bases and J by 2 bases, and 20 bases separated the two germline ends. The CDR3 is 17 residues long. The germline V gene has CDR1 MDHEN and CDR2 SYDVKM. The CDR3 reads CASSASIPGAHTDTQYF. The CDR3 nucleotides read TGTGCCAGCAGTGCCTCCATCCCGGGAGCACACACAGATACGCAGTATTTT.

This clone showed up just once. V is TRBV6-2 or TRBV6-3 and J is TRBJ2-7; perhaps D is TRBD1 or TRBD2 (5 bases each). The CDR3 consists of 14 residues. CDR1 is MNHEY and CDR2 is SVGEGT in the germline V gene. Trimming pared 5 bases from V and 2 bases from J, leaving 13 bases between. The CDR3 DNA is TGTGCCAGCAGTACGGGGCTGCCCGCCTACGAGCAGTACTTC. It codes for CASSTGLPAYEQYF.

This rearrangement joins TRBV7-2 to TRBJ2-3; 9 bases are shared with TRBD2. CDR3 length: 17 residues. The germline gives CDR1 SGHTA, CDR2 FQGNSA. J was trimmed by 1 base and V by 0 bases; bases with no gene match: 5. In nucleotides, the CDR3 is TGTGCCAGCAGCTTAGCGCACAGGACTAGCGGCACAGATACGCAGTATTTT. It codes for CASSLAHRTSGTDTQYF.